The T cell receptor (beta chain) under discussion was sequenced for a study of cytomegalovirus exposure and HLA in healthy donors (TCRdb year 2017). Some background on the complete study: An earlier analysis of roughly 500 of the donors reported 250 to 300 Gb of sequence data and 117 million unique TCR beta sequences from about 179 million T cells. Roughly 5 DR-DQ haplotypes were handled as single units for association and clustering, since linkage in the cohort was strong. Both class I and class II loci were covered by HLA typing, at four-digit resolution. In a later genetic analysis, genome-wide SNP genotypes for about three fifths of the roughly 670 donors were used, and that subset was treated as a discovery cohort. Of the approximately 400 genotyped donors, roughly 85% fell in the genetic ancestry cluster associated with self-reported Caucasian donors. The study used immunosequencing to profile the T cell repertoires of 600 to 850 subjects and linked those repertoires to cytomegalovirus serostatus. An early release that covered about 600 HLA-typed donors contained approximately 300 gigabases of sequencing data and 65 million to 100 million unique TCR sequences. To decide whether each TCR beta V gene segment behaved as functional or pseudogenic, an earlier analysis of approximately 590 of the donors relied on high-throughput TCR beta sequencing. The later analysis used no new phenotypic data to find candidate immune exposures, relying instead on TCR beta sequences and their occurrence across donors. All discovery cohort repertoires had been generated using a single sequencing platform. In a later analysis, previously published TCR beta repertoires from 666 donors were re-analyzed and high-resolution HLA genotyping was added so that TCR occurrence patterns could be studied. On average, around 240,000 unique TCR beta nucleotide sequences were sequenced per donor among 300 to 500 genotyped donors of the cohort, with around 19% of those sequences being non-productive. Donor age, sex, ethnicity and CMV serostatus were collected together with the repertoire data. The study was designed to test whether signatures of past pathogen exposure could be identified by cataloging public T cell receptors. Along with the roughly 710-subject first cohort, a separate validation cohort of more than 90 different subjects was used. Typing coverage varied by locus: roughly 620-640 donors for A, B, C, DRB1 and DQB1; roughly 500 for DQA1; about 570 for DPA1; around 490 for DPB1. High-throughput TCR immunosequencing, statistical association of individual TCRs with disease status, and machine learning were combined to predict cytomegalovirus infection status. Points the paper makes about the study in general: When HLA alleles, especially DR and DQ, strongly co-occurred, TCR associations were difficult to assign to individual alleles. Cytomegalovirus status was reported to be diagnosed by the classifier with high specificity and sensitivity in both the original and validation cohorts. According to the authors, the approach could potentially be generalized to other disease states and immunological phenotypes. Most TCR sequences were seen in very few donors, while some public TCRs were found in many individuals. The only immune exposure information available for the cohort was CMV serostatus. Because some donors lacked HLA typing at each locus, the association tests relied only on the typed subset. This cohort had only TCR beta chains sequenced, and the lack of alpha or paired-chain data limited which features could be detected. In a later analysis, TCR association rates were found to vary across HLA loci, with the most associated TCRs seen for DRB1 alleles and the fewest for HLA-C alleles. A later analysis found that most CMV-associated TCR beta chains appeared HLA-restricted, with HLA associations seemingly driven largely by CMV exposure. A group of highly shared sequence variants was considered likely to be a technical artifact of the sequencing pipeline. The study gave a list of about 170 TCR beta chains associated with cytomegalovirus. Linkage disequilibrium might explain the correlated functional status among segregating V segments, but an unknown experimental factor could not be excluded. A later analysis associated 16,951 TCR beta sequences with specific HLA alleles at a false discovery rate of 0.05. A later analysis found that HLA-associated TCR beta chains were more clonally expanded and had lower generation probabilities than equally common non-associated chains. An association between a missense DCLRE1C variant and V-gene and J-gene trimming of TCR beta chains was found in a later genetic analysis and replicated in an independent cohort. In vitro tests confirmed that three of the cytomegalovirus-associated TCR beta chains recognize cytomegalovirus antigens. Some IMGT-functional V segments, including TRBV6-2 and TRBV6-3, could not be told apart with the 87-base-pair reads, so those segments were excluded. A further reported finding was that TCR beta sequences accurately predicted the HLA-A and HLA-B alleles for most subjects in the first cohort. Broadly in line with IMGT annotations, most TCR beta V segments showed up in productive rearrangements about 87% or about 30% of the time in an earlier analysis of 450 to 750 of the donors. The presence/absence analyses assumed that sequencing depth was roughly uniform across donors, and that assumption may not be true. Fewer than 20 rarely observed V segments, including chromosome 9 orphons, were excluded from the earlier analysis of approximately 500 of the donors because counts were too low. According to a later analysis, parvovirus B19, influenza, CMV and Epstein-Barr virus appeared linked to several top co-occurrence clusters. A later genetic analysis reported fewer N-insertions in productive TCRs among donors in an Asian-associated ancestry cluster than the roughly 690-donor mean.

The CDR3 runs 18 amino acids, cysteine and phenylalanine included. Of all the DNA, just the CDR3 is kept, 54 bases in frame from base 1. For this chain, trimming is 3 bases at the V end and 0 bases at the J end, and the number of junction bases without a gene match is 13. CDR1 and CDR2, per the germline V gene (reference sequence), are MNHEY and SMNVEV. In total, approximately 610 healthy bone marrow donors made up the cohort. All cohort members were sampled while nominally healthy, although unrecorded immune exposures were likely present. The donor was CMV seronegative and belonged to the group of roughly 330 seronegative cohort members. A peripheral blood sample was collected from each donor, and TCR beta sequencing was performed on peripheral blood mononuclear cells. The Qiagen DNeasy Blood Extraction Kit was used to extract genomic DNA from the blood cell samples. Receptor amplification or capture employed the immunoSEQ multiplex PCR assay. For the multiplex PCR, a mixture combining 60 forward primers for TCR Vbeta segments and 13 reverse primers for TCR Jbeta segments was used. The CDR3 region of rearranged TCR beta genes was amplified from genomic DNA by a multiplex PCR assay. Amplified TCR beta libraries were sequenced as 87-base-pair reads on the Illumina HiSeq System. The source study handled its data this way. A later analysis counted approximately 76 million unique TCR beta chains across the 640 or so repertoires, and around 9.9 million of these chains were shared by at least two donors. Raw reads were error-corrected and collapsed into unique sequences with a nearest-neighbor algorithm that merged closely related sequences to remove PCR and sequencing errors. To assign V, D and J gene segments, CDR3 sequences were aligned to IMGT reference sequences. For a sequence to be retained, at least a six-nucleotide match to both a V gene segment and a J gene segment was required. Rearrangements were called productive when the CDR3 lacked stop codons and stayed in frame with V and J; all others were non-productive. Following IMGT convention, CDR3 was defined as the stretch from the second conserved V-encoded cysteine to the conserved J-encoded phenylalanine. The earlier analysis of about 500 of the donors excluded sequences that lacked an unambiguous match to a single V gene segment. An earlier analysis of around 600 of the donors classified V segments as functional when productive rearrangements were above 56.7% and as segregating when the standard deviation between donors was above 5%. A statistical classification framework was developed to diagnose cytomegalovirus status using the catalog of TCR beta chain sequences. V and J gene assignment, in a later analysis, came from comparing TCR nucleotide sequences with IMGT/GENE-DB human TR gene sequences. A later analysis assigned CDR3 sequences and most-parsimonious VDJ recombination scenarios with the TCRdist pipeline. In a later analysis, each TCR beta chain was defined by its CDR3 amino acid sequence together with its V-gene family, and reads lacking a unique V-gene family were excluded. To address suspected cross-contamination and a sequencing artifact, a later analysis removed approximately 600 highly shared, low-generation-probability nucleotide sequences. A later analysis calculated a clonal expansion index for each public chain from normalized within-repertoire ranks of inferred template counts. A later analysis computed generation probabilities with a VDJ recombination model fitted to out-of-frame rearrangements, and checked the results against IGoR. In a later analysis, TCR-TCR, TCR-HLA and TCR-CMV co-occurrence was scored with hypergeometric tests, and a repertoire-size bias correction was applied to TCR pairs. False discovery rates were estimated in a later analysis by permuting HLA or CMV assignments 20 times. In a later analysis, co-occurring TCRs were grouped using DBSCAN, with TCRdist sequence similarity added in when clustering inside HLA-allele-positive subsets. Repertoires with fewer than 30,000 or more than 120,000 public chains, plus five repertoires with anomalous nucleotide sharing, were excluded from co-occurrence clustering. TCRdb mirrors the immuneACCESS table, restricted to in-frame sequences. Some clones are absent from its copies; in checked studies, under half trace to an unresolved V gene, and the reason for the others is unknown. Clonal size and the V and J genes are those of that table, whereas D and trimming came from the DNA. This sample has over 85,000 clones in its table, and about two thirds of those were observed once. Roughly 1.2% of the sample comes from the top ten.

On this clone itself: No antigen is known for it. Base quality data are lacking; no much larger clone is found one base away.

The chain is encoded by TRBV27 joined to TRBJ1-2; TRBD1 lines up with 7 middle nucleotides. The sequence came from a female donor in good health and CMV-seronegative. The sample was PBMCs. CDR3 region: CASSFLVGQDRPNYGYTF. The DNA sequence follows: TGTGCCAGCAGTTTTCTTGTTGGGCAGGACAGGCCTAACTATGGCTACACCTTC.